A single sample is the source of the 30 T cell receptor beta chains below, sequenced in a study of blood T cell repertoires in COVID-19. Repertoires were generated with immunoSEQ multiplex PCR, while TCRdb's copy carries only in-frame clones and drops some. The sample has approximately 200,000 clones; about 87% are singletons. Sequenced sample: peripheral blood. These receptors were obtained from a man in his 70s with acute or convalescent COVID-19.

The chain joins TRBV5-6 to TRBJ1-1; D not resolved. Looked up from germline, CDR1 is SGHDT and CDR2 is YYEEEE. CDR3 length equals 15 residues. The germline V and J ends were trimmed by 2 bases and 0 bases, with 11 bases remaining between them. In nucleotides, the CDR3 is TGTGCCAGCAGCTTTGTTACATTGTTGAACACTGAAGCTTTCTTT. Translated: CASSFVTLLNTEAFF. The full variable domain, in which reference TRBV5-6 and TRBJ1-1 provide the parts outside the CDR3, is DAGVTQSPTHLIKTRGQQVTLRCSPKSGHDTVSWYQQALGQGPQFIFQYYEEEERQRGNFPDRFSGHQFPNYSSELNVNALLLGDSALYLCASSFVTLLNTEAFFGQGTRLTVV.

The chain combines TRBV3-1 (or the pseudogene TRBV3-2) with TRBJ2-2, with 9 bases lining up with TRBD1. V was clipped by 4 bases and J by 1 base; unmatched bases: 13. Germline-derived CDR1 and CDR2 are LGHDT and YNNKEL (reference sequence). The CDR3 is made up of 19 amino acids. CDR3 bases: TGTGCCAGCAGCCCGGTGGGACAGGGAATAGGGGGGAACACCGGGGAGCTGTTTTTT. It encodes CASSPVGQGIGGNTGELFF.

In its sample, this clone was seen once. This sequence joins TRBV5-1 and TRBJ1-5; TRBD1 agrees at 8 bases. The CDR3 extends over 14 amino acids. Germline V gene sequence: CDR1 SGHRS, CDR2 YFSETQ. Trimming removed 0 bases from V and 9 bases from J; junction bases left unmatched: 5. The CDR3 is CASSLETGARPQHF. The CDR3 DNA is TGCGCCAGCAGCTTGGAGACAGGGGCGCGGCCCCAGCATTTT. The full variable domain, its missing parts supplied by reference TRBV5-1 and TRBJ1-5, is KAGVTQTPRYLIKTRGQQVTLSCSPISGHRSVSWYQQTPGQGLQFLFEYFSETQRNKGNFPGRFSGRQFSNSRSEMNVSTLELGDSALYLCASSLETGARPQHFGDGTRLSIL.

The CDR3 region has the DNA TGTGCCAGCAAAATACAGGGGGGTGATGGCTACACCTTC. It yields the protein CASKIQGGDGYTF. The V call is TRBV2, the J call TRBJ1-2, with 8 bases matching TRBD1. CDR3 size: 13 residues. From germline, CDR1 is SNHLY and CDR2 FYNNEI. J lost 6 bases, V lost 7 bases, and 7 bases had no gene match.

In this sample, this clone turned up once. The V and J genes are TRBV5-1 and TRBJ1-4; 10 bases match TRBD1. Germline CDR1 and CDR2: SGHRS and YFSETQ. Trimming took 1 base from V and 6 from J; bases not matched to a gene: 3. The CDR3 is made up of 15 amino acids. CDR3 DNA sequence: TGCGCCAGCAGCTTGATCGGGACAGGGGATGAAAAACTGTTTTTT. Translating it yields CASSLIGTGDEKLFF.

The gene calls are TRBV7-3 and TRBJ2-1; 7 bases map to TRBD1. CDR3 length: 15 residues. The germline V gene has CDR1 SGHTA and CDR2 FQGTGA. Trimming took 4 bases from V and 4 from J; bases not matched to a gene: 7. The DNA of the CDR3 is TGTGCCAGCAGCTATACAGGGGCCAGTTACAATGAGCAGTTCTTC. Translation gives CASSYTGASYNEQFF.

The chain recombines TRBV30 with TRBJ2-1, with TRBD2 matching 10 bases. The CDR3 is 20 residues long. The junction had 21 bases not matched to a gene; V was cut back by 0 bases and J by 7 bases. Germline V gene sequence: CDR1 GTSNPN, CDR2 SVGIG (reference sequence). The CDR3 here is CAWSVRSGRAGGRPQNEQFF. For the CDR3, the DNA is TGTGCCTGGAGTGTACGAAGCGGGAGGGCCGGGGGTAGGCCACAAAATGAGCAGTTCTTC.

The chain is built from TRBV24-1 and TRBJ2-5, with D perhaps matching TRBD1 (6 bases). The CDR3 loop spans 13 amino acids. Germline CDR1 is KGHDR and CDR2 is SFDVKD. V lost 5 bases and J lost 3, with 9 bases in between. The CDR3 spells CATSGTDKETQYF. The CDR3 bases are TGTGCCACCAGTGGGACAGATAAAGAGACCCAGTACTTC.

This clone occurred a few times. The CDR3 coding sequence is TGTGCCAGCAGCCGAGGCGCAGTTTATGGCTACACCTTC. Its translation: CASSRGAVYGYTF. This chain links TRBV12-3 or TRBV12-4 with TRBJ1-2; no firm D call. This CDR3 spans 13 amino acids. Trimming stripped 6 bases from V and 5 bases from J, with 13 bases between.

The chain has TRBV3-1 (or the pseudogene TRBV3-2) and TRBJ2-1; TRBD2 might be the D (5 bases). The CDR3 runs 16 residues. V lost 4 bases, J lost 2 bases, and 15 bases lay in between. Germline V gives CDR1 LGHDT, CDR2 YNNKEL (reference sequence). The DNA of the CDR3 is TGTGCCAGCAGCCTTTACGGCGGAGGCACCTACAATGAGCAGTTCTTC. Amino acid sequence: CASSLYGGGTYNEQFF.

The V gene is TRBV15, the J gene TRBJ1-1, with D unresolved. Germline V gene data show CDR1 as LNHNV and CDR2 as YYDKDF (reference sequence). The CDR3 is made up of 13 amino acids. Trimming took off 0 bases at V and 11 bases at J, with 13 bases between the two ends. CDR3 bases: TGTGCCACCAGCAGAGATAGAGGTTTTTGGGCTTTCTTT. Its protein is CATSRDRGFWAFF.

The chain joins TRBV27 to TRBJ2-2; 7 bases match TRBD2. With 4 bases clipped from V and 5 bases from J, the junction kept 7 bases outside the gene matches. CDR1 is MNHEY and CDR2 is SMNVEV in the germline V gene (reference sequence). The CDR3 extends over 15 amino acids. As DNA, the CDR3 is TGTGCCAGCAGTTCCCGGGGGGTGTTGACCGGGGAGCTGTTTTTT. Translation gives CASSSRGVLTGELFF.

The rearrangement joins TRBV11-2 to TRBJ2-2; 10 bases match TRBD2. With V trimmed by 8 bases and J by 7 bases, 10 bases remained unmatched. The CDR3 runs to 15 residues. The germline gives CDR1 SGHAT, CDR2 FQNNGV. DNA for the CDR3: TGTGCCAGCCCTAGCGGGAGAGCCTCACGCGGGGAGCTGTTTTTT. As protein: CASPSGRASRGELFF.

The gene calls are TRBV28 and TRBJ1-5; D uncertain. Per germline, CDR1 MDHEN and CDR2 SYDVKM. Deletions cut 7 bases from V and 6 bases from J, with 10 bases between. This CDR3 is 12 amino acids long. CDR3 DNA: TGTGCCAGCAATGGAGCCCTTCAGCCCCAGCATTTT. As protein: CASNGALQPQHF.

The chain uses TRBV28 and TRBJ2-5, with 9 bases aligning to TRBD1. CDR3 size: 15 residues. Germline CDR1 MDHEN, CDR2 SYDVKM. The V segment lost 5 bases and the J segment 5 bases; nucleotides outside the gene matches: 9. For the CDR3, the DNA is TGTGCCAGCAGTGGACGGGACAGGGAGGGGGAGACCCAGTACTTC. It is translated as CASSGRDREGETQYF.

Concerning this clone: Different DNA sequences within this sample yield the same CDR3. CDR3 amino acids: CASSPGGGSYEQYF. CDR3 in DNA: TGCGCCAGCAGCCCCGGTGGCGGGAGCTACGAGCAGTACTTC. V gene TRBV5-1 combines with J gene TRBJ2-7; 7 nucleotides match TRBD2. Unmatched junction bases numbered 7, after V lost 4 bases and J lost 3 bases. The germline V gene has CDR1 SGHRS and CDR2 YFSETQ. CDR3 length equals 14 residues. Full variable domain (remainder filled in from reference TRBV5-1 and TRBJ2-7): KAGVTQTPRYLIKTRGQQVTLSCSPISGHRSVSWYQQTPGQGLQFLFEYFSETQRNKGNFPGRFSGRQFSNSRSEMNVSTLELGDSALYLCASSPGGGSYEQYFGPGTRLTVT.

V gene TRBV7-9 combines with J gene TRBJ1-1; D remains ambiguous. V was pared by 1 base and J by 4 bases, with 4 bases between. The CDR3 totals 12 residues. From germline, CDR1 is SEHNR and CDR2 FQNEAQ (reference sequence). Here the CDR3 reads CASSLVATEAFF. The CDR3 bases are TGTGCCAGCAGCTTAGTAGCCACTGAAGCTTTCTTT.

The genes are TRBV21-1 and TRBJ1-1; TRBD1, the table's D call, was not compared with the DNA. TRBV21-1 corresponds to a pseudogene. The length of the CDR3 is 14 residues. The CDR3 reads CASSKARMNTEAFF. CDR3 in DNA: TGTGCCAGCAGCAAAGCCAGGATGAACACTGAAGCTTTCTTT.

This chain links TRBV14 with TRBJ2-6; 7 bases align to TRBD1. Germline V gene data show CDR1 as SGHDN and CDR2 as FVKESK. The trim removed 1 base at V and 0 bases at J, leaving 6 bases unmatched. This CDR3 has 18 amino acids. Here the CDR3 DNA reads TGTGCCAGCAGCCAAGTTACAGGGGTGATCTCTGGGGCCAACGTCCTGACTTTC. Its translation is CASSQVTGVISGANVLTF.

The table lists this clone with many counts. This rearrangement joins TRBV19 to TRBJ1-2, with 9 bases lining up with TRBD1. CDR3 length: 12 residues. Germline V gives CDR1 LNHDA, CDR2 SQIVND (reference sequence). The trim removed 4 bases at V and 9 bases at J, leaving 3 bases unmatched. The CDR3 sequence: CASSTGQGRYTF. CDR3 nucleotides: TGTGCCAGTAGTACGGGACAGGGTCGCTACACCTTC.

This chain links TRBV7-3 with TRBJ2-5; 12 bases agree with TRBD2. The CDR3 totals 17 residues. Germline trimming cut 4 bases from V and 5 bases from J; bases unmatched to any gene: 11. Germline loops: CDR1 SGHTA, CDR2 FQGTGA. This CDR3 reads CASSSGTSGSHSETQYF. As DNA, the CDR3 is TGTGCCAGCAGCTCCGGGACTAGCGGGTCCCACTCGGAGACCCAGTACTTC.

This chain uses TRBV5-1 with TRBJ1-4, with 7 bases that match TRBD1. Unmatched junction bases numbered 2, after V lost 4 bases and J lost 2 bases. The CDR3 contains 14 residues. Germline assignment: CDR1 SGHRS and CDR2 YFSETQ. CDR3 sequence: CASSKDRTNEKLFF. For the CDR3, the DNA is TGCGCCAGCAGCAAGGACAGGACTAATGAAAAACTGTTTTTT.

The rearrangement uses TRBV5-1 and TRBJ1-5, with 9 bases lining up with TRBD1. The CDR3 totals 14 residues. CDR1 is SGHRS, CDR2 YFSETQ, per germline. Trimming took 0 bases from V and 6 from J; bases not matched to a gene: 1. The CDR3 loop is CASSLEQGAQPQHF. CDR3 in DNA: TGCGCCAGCAGCTTGGAACAGGGGGCTCAGCCCCAGCATTTT.

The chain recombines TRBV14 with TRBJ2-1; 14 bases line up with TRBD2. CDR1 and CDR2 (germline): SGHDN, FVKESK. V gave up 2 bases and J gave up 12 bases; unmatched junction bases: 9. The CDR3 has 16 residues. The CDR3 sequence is CASSQHLGLAGGGQFF. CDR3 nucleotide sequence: TGTGCCAGCAGCCAACACCTAGGACTAGCGGGAGGTGGGCAGTTCTTC.

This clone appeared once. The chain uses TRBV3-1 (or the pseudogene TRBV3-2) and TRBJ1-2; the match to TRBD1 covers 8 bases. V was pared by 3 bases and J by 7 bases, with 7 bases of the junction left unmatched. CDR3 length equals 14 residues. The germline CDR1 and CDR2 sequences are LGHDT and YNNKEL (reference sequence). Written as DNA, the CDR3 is TGTGCCAGCAGCCAGAGAGACAGGGGTGGTGGCTACACCTTC. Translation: CASSQRDRGGGYTF.

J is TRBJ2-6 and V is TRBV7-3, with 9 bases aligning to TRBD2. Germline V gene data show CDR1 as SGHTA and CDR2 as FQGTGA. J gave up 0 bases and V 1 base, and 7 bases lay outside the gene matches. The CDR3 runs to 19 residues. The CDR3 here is CASSLNSGSPLSGANVLTF. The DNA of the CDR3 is TGTGCCAGCAGCTTAAATAGCGGGAGCCCTCTCTCTGGGGCCAACGTCCTGACTTTC.

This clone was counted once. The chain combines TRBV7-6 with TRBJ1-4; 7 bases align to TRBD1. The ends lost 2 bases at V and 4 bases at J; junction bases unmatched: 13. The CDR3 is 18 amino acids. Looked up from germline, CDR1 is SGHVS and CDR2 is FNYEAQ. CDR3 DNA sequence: TGTGCCAGCAGCTTAAACCCCTCGACAGGGAGCAGTAATGAAAAACTGTTTTTT. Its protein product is CASSLNPSTGSSNEKLFF.

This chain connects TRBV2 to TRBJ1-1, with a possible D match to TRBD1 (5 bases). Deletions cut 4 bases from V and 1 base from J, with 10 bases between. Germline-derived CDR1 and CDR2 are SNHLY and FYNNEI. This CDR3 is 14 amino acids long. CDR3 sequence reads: CASSALQGNTEAFF. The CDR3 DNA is TGTGCCAGCAGTGCACTCCAGGGGAACACTGAAGCTTTCTTT.

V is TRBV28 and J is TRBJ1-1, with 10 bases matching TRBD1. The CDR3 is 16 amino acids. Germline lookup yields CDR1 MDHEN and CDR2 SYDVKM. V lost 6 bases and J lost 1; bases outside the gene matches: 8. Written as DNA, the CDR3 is TGTGCCAGCAGCATTCGGACAGGGGGTGGGAACACTGAAGCTTTCTTT. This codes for CASSIRTGGGNTEAFF.

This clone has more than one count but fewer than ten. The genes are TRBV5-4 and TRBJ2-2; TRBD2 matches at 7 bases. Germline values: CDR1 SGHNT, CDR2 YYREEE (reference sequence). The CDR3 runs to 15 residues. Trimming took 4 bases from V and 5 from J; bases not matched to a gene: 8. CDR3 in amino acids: CASSPREGRTGELFF. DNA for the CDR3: TGTGCCAGCAGCCCCAGGGAGGGTCGGACCGGGGAGCTGTTTTTT. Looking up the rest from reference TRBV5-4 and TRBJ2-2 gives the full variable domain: ETGVTQSPTHLIKTRGQQVTLRCSSQSGHNTVSWYQQALGQGPQFIFQYYREEENGRGNFPPRFSGLQFPNYSSELNVNALELDDSALYLCASSPREGRTGELFFGEGSRLTVL.